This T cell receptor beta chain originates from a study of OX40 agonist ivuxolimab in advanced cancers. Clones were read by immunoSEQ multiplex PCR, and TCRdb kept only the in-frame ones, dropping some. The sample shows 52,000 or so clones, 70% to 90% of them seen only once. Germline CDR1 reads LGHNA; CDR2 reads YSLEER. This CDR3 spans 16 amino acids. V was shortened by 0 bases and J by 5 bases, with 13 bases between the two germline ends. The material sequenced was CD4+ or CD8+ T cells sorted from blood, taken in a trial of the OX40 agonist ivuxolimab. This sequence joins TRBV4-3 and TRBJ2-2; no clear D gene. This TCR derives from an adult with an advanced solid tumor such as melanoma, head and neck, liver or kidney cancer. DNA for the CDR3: TGCGCCAGCAGCCAAGATGCGGTCGGTCTGACCGGGGAGCTGTTTTTT. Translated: CASSQDAVGLTGELFF.